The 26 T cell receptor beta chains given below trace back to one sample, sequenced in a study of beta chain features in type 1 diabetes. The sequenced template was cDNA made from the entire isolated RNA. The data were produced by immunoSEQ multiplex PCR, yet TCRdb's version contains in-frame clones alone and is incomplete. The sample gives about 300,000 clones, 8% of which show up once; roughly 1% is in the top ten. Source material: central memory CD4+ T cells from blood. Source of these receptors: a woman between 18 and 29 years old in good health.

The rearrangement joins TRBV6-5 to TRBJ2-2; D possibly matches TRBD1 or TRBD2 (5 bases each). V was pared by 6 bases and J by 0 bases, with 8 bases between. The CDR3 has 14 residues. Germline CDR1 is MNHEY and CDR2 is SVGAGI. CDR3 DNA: TGTGCCAGCAGGGGACGGGCGAACACCGGGGAGCTGTTTTTT. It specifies CASRGRANTGELFF.

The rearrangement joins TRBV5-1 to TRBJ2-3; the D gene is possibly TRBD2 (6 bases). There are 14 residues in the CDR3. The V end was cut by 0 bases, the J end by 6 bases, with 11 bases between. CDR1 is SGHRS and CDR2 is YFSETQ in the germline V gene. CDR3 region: CASSLGGNGDTQYF. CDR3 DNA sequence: TGCGCCAGCAGCTTGGGCGGGAACGGGGATACGCAGTATTTT.

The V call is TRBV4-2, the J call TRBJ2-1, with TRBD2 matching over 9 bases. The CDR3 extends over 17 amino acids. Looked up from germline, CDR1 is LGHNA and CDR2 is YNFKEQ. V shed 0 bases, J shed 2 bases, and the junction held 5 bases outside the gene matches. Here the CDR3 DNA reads TGTGCCAGCAGCCAAGAACCAGCGGGAGGACCCTACAATGAGCAGTTCTTC. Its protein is CASSQEPAGGPYNEQFF.

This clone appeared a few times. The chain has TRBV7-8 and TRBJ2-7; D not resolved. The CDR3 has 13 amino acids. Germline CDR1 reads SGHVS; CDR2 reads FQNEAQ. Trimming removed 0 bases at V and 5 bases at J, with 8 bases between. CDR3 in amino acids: CASSLARIDEQYF. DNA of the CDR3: TGTGCCAGCAGCTTAGCGCGGATAGACGAGCAGTACTTC.

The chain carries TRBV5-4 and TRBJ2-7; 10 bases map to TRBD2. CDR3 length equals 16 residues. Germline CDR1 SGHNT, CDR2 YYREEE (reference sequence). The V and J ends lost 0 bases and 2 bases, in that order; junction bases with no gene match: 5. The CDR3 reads CASSLVPSGGAYEQYV. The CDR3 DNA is TGTGCCAGCAGCTTGGTTCCCAGCGGGGGGGCCTACGAGCAGTACGTC.

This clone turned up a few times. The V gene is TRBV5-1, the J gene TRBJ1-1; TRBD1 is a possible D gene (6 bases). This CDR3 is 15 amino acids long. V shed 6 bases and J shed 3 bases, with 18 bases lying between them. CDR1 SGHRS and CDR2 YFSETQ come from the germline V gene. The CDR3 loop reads CASNLLGAGDTEAFF. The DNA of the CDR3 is TGCGCCAGCAACCTTCTGGGGGCCGGGGACACTGAAGCTTTCTTT.

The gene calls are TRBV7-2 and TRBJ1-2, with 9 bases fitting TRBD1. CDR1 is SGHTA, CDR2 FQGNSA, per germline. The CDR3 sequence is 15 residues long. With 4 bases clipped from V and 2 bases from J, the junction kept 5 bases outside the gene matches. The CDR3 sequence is CASSSTGTGNYGYTF. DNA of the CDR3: TGTGCCAGCAGCTCAACCGGGACAGGGAACTATGGCTACACCTTC.

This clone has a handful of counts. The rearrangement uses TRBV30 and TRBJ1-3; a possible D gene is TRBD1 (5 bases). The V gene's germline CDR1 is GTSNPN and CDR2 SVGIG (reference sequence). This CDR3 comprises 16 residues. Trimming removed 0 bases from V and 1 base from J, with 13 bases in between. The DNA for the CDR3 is TGTGCCTGGAGTGTAGCCAGGGTCCGGTCTGGAAACACCATATATTTT. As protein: CAWSVARVRSGNTIYF.

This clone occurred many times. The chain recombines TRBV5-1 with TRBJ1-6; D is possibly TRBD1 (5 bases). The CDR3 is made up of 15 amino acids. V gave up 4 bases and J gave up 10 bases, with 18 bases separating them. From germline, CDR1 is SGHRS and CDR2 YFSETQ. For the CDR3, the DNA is TGCGCCAGCAGCATCGTGGGGTCCGGGGACTCACCCCTCCACTTT. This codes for CASSIVGSGDSPLHF. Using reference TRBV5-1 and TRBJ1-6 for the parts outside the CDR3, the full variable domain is KAGVTQTPRYLIKTRGQQVTLSCSPISGHRSVSWYQQTPGQGLQFLFEYFSETQRNKGNFPGRFSGRQFSNSRSEMNVSTLELGDSALYLCASSIVGSGDSPLHFGNGTRLTVT.

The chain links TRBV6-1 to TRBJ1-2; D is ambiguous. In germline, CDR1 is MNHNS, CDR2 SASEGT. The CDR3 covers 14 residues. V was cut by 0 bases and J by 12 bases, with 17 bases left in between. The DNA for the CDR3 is TGTGCCAGCAGTGAAGCGAGTAAGGGATCGGTTCACACCTTC. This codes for CASSEASKGSVHTF.

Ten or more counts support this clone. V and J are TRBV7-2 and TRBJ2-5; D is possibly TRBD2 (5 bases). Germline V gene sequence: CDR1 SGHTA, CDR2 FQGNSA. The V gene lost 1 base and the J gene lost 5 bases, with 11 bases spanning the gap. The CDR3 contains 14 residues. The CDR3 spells CASSLDGNVETQYF. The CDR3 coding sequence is TGTGCCAGCAGCTTAGACGGGAATGTGGAGACCCAGTACTTC.

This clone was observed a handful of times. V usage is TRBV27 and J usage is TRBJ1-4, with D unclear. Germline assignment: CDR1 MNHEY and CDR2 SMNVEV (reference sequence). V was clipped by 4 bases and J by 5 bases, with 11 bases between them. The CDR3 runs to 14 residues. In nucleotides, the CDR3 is TGTGCCAGCAGTTCTTACGGGGTAAATGAAAAACTGTTTTTT. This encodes CASSSYGVNEKLFF. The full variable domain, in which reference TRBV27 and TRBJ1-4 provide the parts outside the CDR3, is EAQVTQNPRYLITVTGKKLTVTCSQNMNHEYMSWYRQDPGLGLRQIYYSMNVEVTDKGDVPEGYKVSRKEKRNFPLILESPSPNQTSLYFCASSSYGVNEKLFFGSGTQLSVL.

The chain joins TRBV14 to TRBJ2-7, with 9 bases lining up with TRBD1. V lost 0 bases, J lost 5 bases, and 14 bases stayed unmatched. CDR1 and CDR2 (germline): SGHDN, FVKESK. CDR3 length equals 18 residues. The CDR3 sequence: CASSQDIGTGMHYDEQYF. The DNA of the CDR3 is TGTGCCAGCAGCCAAGATATCGGGACAGGGATGCACTACGACGAGCAGTACTTC.

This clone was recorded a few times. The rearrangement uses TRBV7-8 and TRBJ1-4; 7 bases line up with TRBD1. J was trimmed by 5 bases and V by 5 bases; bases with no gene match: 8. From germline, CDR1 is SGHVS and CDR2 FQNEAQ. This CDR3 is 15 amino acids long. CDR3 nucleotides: TGTGCCAGCAGCGTGAACAGGGGAAGGAATGAAAAACTGTTTTTT. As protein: CASSVNRGRNEKLFF.

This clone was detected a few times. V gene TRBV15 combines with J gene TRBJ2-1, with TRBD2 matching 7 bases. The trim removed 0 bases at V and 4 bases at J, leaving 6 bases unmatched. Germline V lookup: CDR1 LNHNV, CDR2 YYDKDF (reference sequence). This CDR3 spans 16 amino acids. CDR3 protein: CATSRDGGDGYNEQFF. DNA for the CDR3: TGTGCCACCAGCAGAGATGGGGGGGATGGGTACAATGAGCAGTTCTTC.

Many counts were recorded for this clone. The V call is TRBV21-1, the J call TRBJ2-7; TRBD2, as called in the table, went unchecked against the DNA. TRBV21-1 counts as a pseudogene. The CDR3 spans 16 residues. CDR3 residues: CASSKAKTSGSHEQYF. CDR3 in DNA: TGTGCCAGCAGCAAAGCGAAAACTAGCGGGAGCCACGAGCAGTACTTC.

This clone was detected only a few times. The CDR3 is CASSFRGGAGELFF. In DNA form, the CDR3 reads TGTGCCAGCAGCTTCCGAGGGGGCGCCGGGGAGCTGTTTTTT. V usage is TRBV7-3 and J usage is TRBJ2-2; 7 positions agree with TRBD1. With 3 bases clipped from V and 6 bases from J, the junction kept 4 bases outside the gene matches. This CDR3 spans 14 amino acids. Per germline, CDR1 SGHTA and CDR2 FQGTGA.

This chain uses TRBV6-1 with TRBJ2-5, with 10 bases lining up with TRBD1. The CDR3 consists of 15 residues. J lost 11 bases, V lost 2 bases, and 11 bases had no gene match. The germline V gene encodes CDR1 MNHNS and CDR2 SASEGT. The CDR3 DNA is TGTGCCAGCAGTGAATGGGACAGGGGTGCGGGAGAGCAGTACTTC. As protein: CASSEWDRGAGEQYF.

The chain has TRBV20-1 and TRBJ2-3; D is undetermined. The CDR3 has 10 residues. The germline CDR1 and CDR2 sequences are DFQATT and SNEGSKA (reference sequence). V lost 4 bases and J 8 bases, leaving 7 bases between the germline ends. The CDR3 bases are TGCAGTGCTAAAGCCGGTACGCAGTATTTT. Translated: CSAKAGTQYF.

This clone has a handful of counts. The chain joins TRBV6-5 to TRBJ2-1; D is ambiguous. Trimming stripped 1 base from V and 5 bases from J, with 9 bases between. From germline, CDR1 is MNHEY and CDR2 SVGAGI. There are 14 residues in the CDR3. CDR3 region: CASSYYWQDNEQFF. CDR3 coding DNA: TGTGCCAGCAGTTACTATTGGCAGGACAATGAGCAGTTCTTC.

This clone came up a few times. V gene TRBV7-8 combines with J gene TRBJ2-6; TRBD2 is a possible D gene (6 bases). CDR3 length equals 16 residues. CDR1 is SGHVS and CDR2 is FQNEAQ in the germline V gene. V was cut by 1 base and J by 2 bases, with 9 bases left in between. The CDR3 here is CASSLVSGAGANVLTF. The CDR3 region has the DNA TGTGCCAGCAGCTTAGTTTCGGGGGCTGGGGCCAACGTCCTGACTTTC.

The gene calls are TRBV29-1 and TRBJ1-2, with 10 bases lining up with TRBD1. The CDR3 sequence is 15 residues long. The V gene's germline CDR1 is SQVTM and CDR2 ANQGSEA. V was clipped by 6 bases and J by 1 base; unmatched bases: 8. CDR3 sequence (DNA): TGCAGCGTGGCTGGGGGACAGGGGTTTAACTATGGCTACACCTTC. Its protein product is CSVAGGQGFNYGYTF.

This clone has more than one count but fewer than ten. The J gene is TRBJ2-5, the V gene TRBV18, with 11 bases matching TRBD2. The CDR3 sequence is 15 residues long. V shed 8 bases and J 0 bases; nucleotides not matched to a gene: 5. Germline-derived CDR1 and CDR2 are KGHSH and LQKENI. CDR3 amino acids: CASPGGLADQETQYF. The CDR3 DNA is TGTGCCAGCCCAGGGGGACTAGCGGACCAAGAGACCCAGTACTTC.

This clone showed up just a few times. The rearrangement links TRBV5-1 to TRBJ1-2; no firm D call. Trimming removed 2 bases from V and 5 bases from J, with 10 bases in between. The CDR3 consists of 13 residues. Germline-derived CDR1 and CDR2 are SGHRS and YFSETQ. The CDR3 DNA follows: TGCGCCAGCAGCTTTGAACCCGGATATGGCTACACCTTC. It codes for CASSFEPGYGYTF. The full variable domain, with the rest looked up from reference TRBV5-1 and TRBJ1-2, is KAGVTQTPRYLIKTRGQQVTLSCSPISGHRSVSWYQQTPGQGLQFLFEYFSETQRNKGNFPGRFSGRQFSNSRSEMNVSTLELGDSALYLCASSFEPGYGYTFGSGTRLTVV.

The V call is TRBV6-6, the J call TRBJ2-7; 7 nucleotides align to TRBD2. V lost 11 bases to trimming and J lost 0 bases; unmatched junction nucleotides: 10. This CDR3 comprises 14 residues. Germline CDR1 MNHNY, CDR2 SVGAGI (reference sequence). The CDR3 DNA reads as TGTGCCGCGAGGGTCCAGCGGGACTCCTACGAGCAGTACTTC. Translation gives CAARVQRDSYEQYF.

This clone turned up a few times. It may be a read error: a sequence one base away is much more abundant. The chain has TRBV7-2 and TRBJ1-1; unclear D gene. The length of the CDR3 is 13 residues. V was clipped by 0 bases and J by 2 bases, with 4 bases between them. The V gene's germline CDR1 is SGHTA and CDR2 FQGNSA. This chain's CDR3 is CASSLAPNTEAFF. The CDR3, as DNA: TGTGCCAGCAGCTTAGCTCCCAACACTGAAGCTTTCTTT.